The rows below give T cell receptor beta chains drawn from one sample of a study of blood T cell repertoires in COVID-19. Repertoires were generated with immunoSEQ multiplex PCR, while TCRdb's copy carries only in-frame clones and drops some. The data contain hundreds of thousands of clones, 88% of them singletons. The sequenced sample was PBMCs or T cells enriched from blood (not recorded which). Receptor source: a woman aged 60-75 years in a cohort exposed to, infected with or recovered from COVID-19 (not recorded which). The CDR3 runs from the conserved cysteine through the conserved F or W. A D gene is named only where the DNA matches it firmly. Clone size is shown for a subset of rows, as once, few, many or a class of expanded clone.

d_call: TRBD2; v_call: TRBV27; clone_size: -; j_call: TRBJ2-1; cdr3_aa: CATRTSGHNEQFF; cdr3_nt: TGTGCCACCAGGACTAGCGGGCACAATGAGCAGTTCTTC
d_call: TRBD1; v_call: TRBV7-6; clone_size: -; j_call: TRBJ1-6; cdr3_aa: CASSLGGQGLNSPLHF; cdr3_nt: TGTGCCAGCAGCTTAGGGGGACAGGGACTTAATTCACCCCTCCACTTT
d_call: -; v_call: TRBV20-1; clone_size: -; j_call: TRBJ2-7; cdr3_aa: CSASLTHNRTSSYEQYF; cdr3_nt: TGCAGTGCTAGTCTCACTCATAACCGTACTAGCTCCTACGAGCAGTACTTC
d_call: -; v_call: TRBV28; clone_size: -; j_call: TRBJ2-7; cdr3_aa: CASSVVPGEQYF; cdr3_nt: TGTGCCAGCAGTGTAGTCCCGGGAGAGCAGTACTTC
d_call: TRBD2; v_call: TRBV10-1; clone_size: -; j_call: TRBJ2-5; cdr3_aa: CASSELLGLAGEETQYF; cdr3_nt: TGCGCCAGCAGTGAGCTGTTGGGGCTAGCGGGAGAAGAGACCCAGTACTTC
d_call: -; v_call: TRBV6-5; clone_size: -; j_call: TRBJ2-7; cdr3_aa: CASSYKGTFLYEQYF; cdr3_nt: TGTGCCAGCAGTTACAAAGGGACTTTCCTCTACGAGCAGTACTTC
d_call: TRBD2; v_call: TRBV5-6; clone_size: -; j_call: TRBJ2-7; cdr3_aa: CASSLLTSDSYEQYF; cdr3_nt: TGTGCCAGCAGCTTGCTGACTAGCGACAGTTACGAGCAGTACTTC
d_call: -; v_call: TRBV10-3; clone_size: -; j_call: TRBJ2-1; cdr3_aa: CAIKMTSRNEQFF; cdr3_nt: TGTGCCATCAAAATGACTAGTCGCAATGAGCAGTTCTTC
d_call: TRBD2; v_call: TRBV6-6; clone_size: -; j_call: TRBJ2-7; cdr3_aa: CASSLTGTTRGYEQYF; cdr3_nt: TGTGCCAGCAGTCTGACCGGGACTACCCGAGGTTACGAGCAGTACTTC
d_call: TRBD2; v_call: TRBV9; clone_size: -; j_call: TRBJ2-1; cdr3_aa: CASSVVAGGYNEQFF; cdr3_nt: TGTGCCAGCAGCGTAGTAGCGGGAGGTTACAATGAGCAGTTCTTC
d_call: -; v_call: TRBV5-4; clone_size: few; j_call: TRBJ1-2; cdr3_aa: CASSLIGTAGGGYTF; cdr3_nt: TGTGCCAGCAGCTTGATTGGAACAGCGGGAGGTGGCTACACCTTC
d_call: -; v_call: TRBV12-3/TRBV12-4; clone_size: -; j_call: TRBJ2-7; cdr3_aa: CASSSNVYYEQYF; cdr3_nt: TGTGCCAGCAGCTCTAACGTATACTACGAGCAGTACTTC
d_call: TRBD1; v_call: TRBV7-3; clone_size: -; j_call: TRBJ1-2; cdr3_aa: CASSSRQGSLSTF; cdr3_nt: TGTGCCAGCAGCTCTCGACAGGGTTCCCTTTCTACCTTC
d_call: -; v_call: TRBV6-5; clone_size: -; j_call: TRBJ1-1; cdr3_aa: CASSYSQYTEAFF; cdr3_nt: TGTGCCAGCAGTTACAGCCAATACACTGAAGCTTTCTTT
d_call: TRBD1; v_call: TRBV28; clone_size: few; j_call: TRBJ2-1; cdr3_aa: CASSLWGQGDNEQFF; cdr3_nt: TGTGCCAGCAGTTTATGGGGACAGGGGGACAATGAGCAGTTCTTC
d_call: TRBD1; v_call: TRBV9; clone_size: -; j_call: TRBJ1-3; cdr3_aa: CASSVSPPGQGLSGNTIYF; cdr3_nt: TGTGCCAGCAGCGTTAGTCCCCCGGGACAGGGCCTCTCTGGAAACACCATATATTTT
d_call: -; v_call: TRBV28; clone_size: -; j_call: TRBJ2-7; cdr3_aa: CASSLIGVSTYEQYF; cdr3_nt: TGTGCCAGCAGTTTAATAGGGGTCTCGACCTACGAGCAGTACTTC
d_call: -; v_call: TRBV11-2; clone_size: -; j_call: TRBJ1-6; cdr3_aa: CASSLGRGRTYNSPLHF; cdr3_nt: TGTGCCAGCTCCCTGGGACGGGGGAGGACCTATAATTCACCCCTCCACTTT
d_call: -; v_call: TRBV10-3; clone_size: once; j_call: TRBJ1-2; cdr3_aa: CAISESSYTNYGYTF; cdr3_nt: TGTGCCATCAGTGAGTCGAGCTATACTAACTATGGCTACACCTTC
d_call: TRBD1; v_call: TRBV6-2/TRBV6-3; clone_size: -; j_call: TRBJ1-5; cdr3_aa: CASSYGQTGPNQPQHF; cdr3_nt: TGTGCCAGCAGTTACGGACAGACAGGGCCCAATCAGCCCCAGCATTTT
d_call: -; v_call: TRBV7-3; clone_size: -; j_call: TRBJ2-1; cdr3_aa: CASSHLSPNEQFF; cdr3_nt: TGTGCCAGCAGCCACCTTAGCCCCAATGAGCAGTTCTTC
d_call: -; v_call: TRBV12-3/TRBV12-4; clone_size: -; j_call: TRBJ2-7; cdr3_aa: CASRSTAPYEQYF; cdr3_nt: TGTGCCAGCAGATCGACAGCACCCTACGAGCAGTACTTC
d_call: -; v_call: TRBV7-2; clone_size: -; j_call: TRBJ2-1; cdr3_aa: CASRSSGSSYNEQFF; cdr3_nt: TGTGCCAGCAGGTCGTCCGGGAGCTCCTACAATGAGCAGTTCTTC
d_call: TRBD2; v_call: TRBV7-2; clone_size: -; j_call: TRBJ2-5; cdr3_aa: CASSPGLAGGQETQYF; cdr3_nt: TGTGCCAGCAGCCCGGGACTAGCGGGAGGTCAAGAGACCCAGTACTTC
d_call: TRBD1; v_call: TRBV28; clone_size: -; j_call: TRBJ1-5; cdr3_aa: CASSSLQGANQPQHF; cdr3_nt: TGTGCCAGCAGTTCGCTACAGGGGGCAAATCAGCCCCAGCATTTT
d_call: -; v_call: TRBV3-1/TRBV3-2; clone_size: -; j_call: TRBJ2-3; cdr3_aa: CASSTSTDTQYF; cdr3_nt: TGTGCCAGCAGCACTAGCACAGATACGCAGTATTTT
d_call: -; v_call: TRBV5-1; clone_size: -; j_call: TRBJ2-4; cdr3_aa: CASSGGARAKNIQYF; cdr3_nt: TGCGCCAGCAGCGGGGGGGCGAGGGCCAAAAACATTCAGTACTTC
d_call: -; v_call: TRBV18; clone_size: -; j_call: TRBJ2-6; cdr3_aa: CASSERPGANVLTF; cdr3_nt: TGTGCCAGCTCAGAGAGGCCTGGGGCCAACGTCCTGACTTTC
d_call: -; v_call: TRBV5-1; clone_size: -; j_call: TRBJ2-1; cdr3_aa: CASSLTSFQFF; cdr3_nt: TGCGCCAGCAGCTTGACATCATTTCAGTTCTTC
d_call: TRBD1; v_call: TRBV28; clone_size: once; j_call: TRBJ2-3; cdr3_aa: CASRGPGGKYTQYF; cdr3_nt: TGTGCCAGCAGGGGGCCAGGGGGCAAATATACGCAGTATTTT
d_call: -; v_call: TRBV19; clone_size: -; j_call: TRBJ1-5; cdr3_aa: CASKLDSYSNQPQHF; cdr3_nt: TGTGCCAGTAAACTTGACAGCTATAGCAATCAGCCCCAGCATTTT
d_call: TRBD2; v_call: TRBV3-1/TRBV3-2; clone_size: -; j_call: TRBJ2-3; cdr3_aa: CASSQTVAGREVDTQYF; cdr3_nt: TGTGCCAGCAGCCAAACGGTCGCCGGGCGGGAGGTAGATACGCAGTATTTT
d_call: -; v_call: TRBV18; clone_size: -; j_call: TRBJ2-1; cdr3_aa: CASSPRNSDNNEQFF; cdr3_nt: TGTGCCAGCTCACCACGGAATAGCGATAACAATGAGCAGTTCTTC
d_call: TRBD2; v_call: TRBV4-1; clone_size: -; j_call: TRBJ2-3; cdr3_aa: CASSQDTGLAGAGRTDTQYF; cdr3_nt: TGCGCCAGCAGCCAAGATACCGGACTAGCGGGAGCCGGGCGAACAGATACGCAGTATTTT
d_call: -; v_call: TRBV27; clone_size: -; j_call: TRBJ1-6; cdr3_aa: CASSTGKVGNSPLHF; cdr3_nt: TGTGCCAGCAGTACAGGGAAGGTCGGTAATTCACCCCTCCACTTT
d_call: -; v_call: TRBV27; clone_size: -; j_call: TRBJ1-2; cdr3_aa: CASSFSLGEVNYGYTF; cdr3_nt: TGTGCCAGCAGTTTTTCGCTCGGGGAGGTTAACTATGGCTACACCTTC